Below are 14 T cell receptor beta chains sequenced from a single sample in a study of spatial heterogeneity in lung cancer. TCRdb re-called the 5' RACE reads with MiXCR, one entry per CDR3 protein. The table has tens of thousands of distinct CDR3 sequences, approximately 19% seen once. Described time point: blood at routine non-recurrence follow-up after resection. This specimen was PBMCs, taken at follow-up. The receptor set was obtained from a male donor with early-stage non-small cell lung cancer.

The chain links TRBV12-3 or TRBV12-4 to TRBJ1-5, with D possibly matching TRBD1 (5 bases). V lost 5 bases to trimming and J lost 6 bases, with 11 bases between them. The CDR3 runs to 13 residues. CDR3 in amino acids: CASSGGRSQPQHF. The CDR3, as DNA: TGTGCCAGCAGTGGGGGACGGAGTCAGCCCCAGCATTTT.

About this clonotype itself: This may come from a read error, since a much larger clone is one base off. Because the CDR3 is missing its conserved closing phenylalanine or tryptophan, this is likely a read error. The chain is built from TRBV20-1 and TRBJ2-1, with 10 bases fitting TRBD1. Per germline, CDR1 DFQATT and CDR2 SNEGSKA (reference sequence). The CDR3 is 12 residues long. Unmatched junction bases numbered 3, after V lost 6 bases and J lost 7 bases. DNA of the CDR3: TGCAGTGCCGGGGACAGGGGAAATGAGCAGTTCTCC. The encoded protein is CSAGDRGNEQFS.

This clonotype was seen at least ten times. The chain carries TRBV6-5 and TRBJ2-1; 7 nucleotides align to TRBD1. CDR3 size: 11 residues. J lost 11 bases, V lost 5 bases, and 3 bases had no gene match. Per the germline V gene, CDR1 is MNHEY and CDR2 is SVGAGI. This chain's CDR3 is CASSQGQKQFF. The CDR3 DNA reads as TGTGCCAGCAGTCAGGGACAGAAGCAGTTCTTC.

This clonotype was counted only a few times. The genes are TRBV7-2 and TRBJ2-5; a weak D match, TRBD1 (6 bases). The V and J ends lost 1 base and 3 bases respectively, with 12 bases between them. The CDR3 covers 15 residues. Germline assignment: CDR1 SGHTA and CDR2 FQGNSA. CDR3 region: CASSLGTAIEETQYF. As DNA, the CDR3 is TGTGCCAGCAGCTTAGGGACAGCGATAGAAGAGACCCAGTACTTC.

The chain recombines TRBV6-2 or TRBV6-3 with TRBJ2-1; D remains unclear. V was clipped by 7 bases and J by 7 bases, with 8 bases between them. This CDR3 contains 11 residues. Germline V lookup: CDR1 MNHEY, CDR2 SVGEGT. This CDR3 reads CASTSRNEQFF. CDR3 DNA: TGTGCCAGCACCTCCCGGAATGAGCAGTTCTTC.

This chain links TRBV5-5 with TRBJ2-5, with D perhaps matching TRBD1 or TRBD2 (6 bases each). From germline, CDR1 is SGHKS and CDR2 YYEKEE (reference sequence). The V and J ends lost 2 bases and 5 bases respectively, with 10 bases between them. The CDR3 loop spans 13 amino acids. CDR3 coding DNA: TGTGCCAGCAGCTTCGGGGGCGCGGAGACCCAGTACTTC. As protein: CASSFGGAETQYF.

The rearrangement joins TRBV9 to TRBJ2-3; 10 bases line up with TRBD2. The germline V gene has CDR1 SGDLS and CDR2 YYNGEE. This CDR3 has 17 residues. J gave up 5 bases and V 0 bases, and 9 bases lay outside the gene matches. The DNA for the CDR3 is TGTGCCAGCAGCGTAGAGGCTAGCGGGGGAGGTCAAGATACGCAGTATTTT. Protein product: CASSVEASGGGQDTQYF.

There are many counts of this clonotype. The chain recombines TRBV7-6 with TRBJ2-5; 9 bases line up with TRBD2. CDR1 and CDR2 (germline): SGHVS, FNYEAQ. This CDR3 has 16 residues. The junction had 6 bases not matched to a gene; V was cut back by 0 bases and J by 4 bases. The CDR3 DNA is TGTGCCAGCAGCTTAGCTAGCGGGAGAGCTCGAGAGACCCAGTACTTC. Its protein is CASSLASGRARETQYF.

This clonotype qualifies as medium-sized (0.01 to 0.1%). The rearrangement joins TRBV7-2 to TRBJ1-2; D gene ambiguous. From germline, CDR1 is SGHTA and CDR2 FQGNSA. Trimming removed 3 bases at V and 4 bases at J, with 21 bases between. CDR3 length equals 17 residues. DNA for the CDR3: TGTGCCAGCAGCTTTGACCGGGGTACCCTCGAGAGCTATGGCTACACCTTC. Translation gives CASSFDRGTLESYGYTF.

A note on this clonotype: Sequence at one end of the junction differs from germline and may be a read error. The chain has TRBV30 and TRBJ1-1; D not resolved. Germline CDR1 reads GTSNPN; CDR2 reads SVGIG (reference sequence). The CDR3 spans 11 residues. This CDR3 is CVWRHNTEAFF. The CDR3 nucleotides are TGTGTCTGGAGGCATAACACTGAAGCTTTCTTT.

Of note for this clonotype: One end of the junction varies from germline; a read error may be responsible. This chain joins TRBV6-5 and TRBJ2-7, with D possibly matching TRBD2 (5 bases). The germline V gene has CDR1 MNHEY and CDR2 SVGAGI. The CDR3 is made up of 15 amino acids. CDR3 sequence reads: CASSDSTGGWSEQYF. CDR3 DNA sequence: TGTGCCAGCAGTGACTCCACTGGAGGCTGGAGCGAGCAGTACTTC.

V and J are TRBV27 and TRBJ2-3, with a possible D match to TRBD2 (6 bases). Trimming removed 5 bases from V and 2 bases from J, with 17 bases in between. The CDR3 has 16 amino acids. Germline V gene data show CDR1 as MNHEY and CDR2 as SMNVEV (reference sequence). The CDR3 protein is CASSGRDGGVTDTQYF. The CDR3 DNA follows: TGTGCCAGCAGTGGCCGTGATGGCGGGGTCACAGATACGCAGTATTTT.

This clonotype was counted between two and nine times. This chain uses TRBV30 with TRBJ1-1; weak D call: TRBD1 (6 bases). The V end was cut by 1 base, the J end by 7 bases, with 16 bases between. CDR1 GTSNPN and CDR2 SVGIG come from the germline V gene (reference sequence). The CDR3 has 14 amino acids. The CDR3 reads CAWSGGGRRVEAFF. The CDR3 bases are TGTGCCTGGAGTGGAGGGGGTAGACGTGTTGAAGCTTTCTTT.

The V and J genes are TRBV6-2 or TRBV6-3 and TRBJ2-3; 9 bases match TRBD2. Germline values: CDR1 MNHEY, CDR2 SVGEGT. Germline trimming cut 7 bases from V and 3 bases from J; bases unmatched to any gene: 8. The CDR3 spans 15 residues. CDR3 sequence: CASTSSGGPTDTQYF. CDR3 DNA: TGTGCCAGCACATCAAGCGGGGGGCCTACAGATACGCAGTATTTT.